Each of the 32 T cell receptor beta chains below was sequenced from the same sample in a study of blood T cell repertoires in COVID-19. Data came from immunoSEQ multiplex PCR; TCRdb stores just in-frame clones and leaves some out. Of roughly 59,000 clones listed, 83% are singletons. Sequencing was carried out using peripheral blood. All receptors come from a human donor in a cohort sampled during active COVID-19.

The chain is built from TRBV20-1 and TRBJ2-7; TRBD1 matches 9 bases. Trimming cost V 3 bases and J 3 bases; bases outside gene matches: 9. The CDR3 is made up of 15 amino acids. Germline loops: CDR1 DFQATT, CDR2 SNEGSKA (reference sequence). Written as DNA, the CDR3 is TGCAGTGCTAGTTCCCGGGACAGGGCCCACTACGAGCAGTACTTC. The encoded protein is CSASSRDRAHYEQYF.

The chain links TRBV2 to TRBJ1-1, with no clear D. Germline loops: CDR1 SNHLY, CDR2 FYNNEI. The CDR3 covers 11 residues. Deletions cut 7 bases from V and 4 bases from J, with 7 bases between. CDR3 in amino acids: CASTVPTEAFF. The DNA of the CDR3 is TGTGCCAGCACAGTTCCCACTGAAGCTTTCTTT.

The rearrangement joins TRBV2 to TRBJ2-3, with 9 bases lining up with TRBD1. The ends lost 7 bases at V and 6 bases at J; junction bases unmatched: 8. Germline values: CDR1 SNHLY, CDR2 FYNNEI. The length of the CDR3 is 14 residues. CDR3 in DNA: TGTGCCAGCACCTTACAGGGGGCTTTCGATACGCAGTATTTT. It yields the protein CASTLQGAFDTQYF.

The V gene is TRBV19, the J gene TRBJ2-2; 8 bases fit TRBD1. CDR3 size: 15 residues. Germline CDR1 LNHDA, CDR2 SQIVND (reference sequence). The V and J ends lost 6 bases and 7 bases, in that order; junction bases with no gene match: 10. DNA for the CDR3: TGTGCCAGTAGCCCCTCGACAGGGGTGGGCGGGGAGCTGTTTTTT. This encodes CASSPSTGVGGELFF.

The CDR3 nucleotides read TGTGCCAGCAGCGTAGATCCGGTCTCCACAGATACGCAGTATTTT. Encoded protein: CASSVDPVSTDTQYF. The rearrangement joins TRBV9 to TRBJ2-3; D gene unclear. The CDR3 has 15 amino acids. Germline CDR1 SGDLS, CDR2 YYNGEE. V lost 0 bases and J 2 bases, leaving 10 bases between the germline ends.

CDR3 protein: CSASAGYRPGTQYF. The CDR3 region has the DNA TGCAGTGCTAGTGCCGGCTACCGCCCGGGTACGCAGTATTTT. J is TRBJ2-3 and V is TRBV20-1; no clear D. V lost 3 bases, J lost 8 bases, and 18 bases lay in between. The CDR3 covers 14 residues. In germline, CDR1 is DFQATT, CDR2 SNEGSKA (reference sequence).

The V and J genes are TRBV30 and TRBJ2-5; TRBD2 agrees at 7 bases. CDR3 length: 13 amino acids. Germline V gene lookup returns CDR1 GTSNPN and CDR2 SVGIG (reference sequence). J lost 5 bases, V lost 3 bases, and 6 bases had no gene match. The CDR3 sequence: CAWSSGLTETQYF. As DNA, the CDR3 is TGTGCCTGGAGCTCGGGACTAACTGAGACCCAGTACTTC.

The gene calls are TRBV3-1 (or the pseudogene TRBV3-2) and TRBJ1-1; D perhaps matches TRBD1 (5 bases). CDR3 length: 14 amino acids. V was pared by 1 base and J by 5 bases, with 11 bases between. Germline CDR1 reads LGHDT; CDR2 reads YNNKEL (reference sequence). The CDR3 loop is CASSQVAGGTEAFF. The CDR3 DNA reads TGTGCCAGCAGCCAAGTAGCGGGGGGGACTGAAGCTTTCTTT.

V usage is TRBV5-5 and J usage is TRBJ2-7; 9 nucleotides line up with TRBD1. Trimming at V came to 0 bases and at J to 4 bases, leaving 14 bases not matched to a gene. Germline CDR1 is SGHKS and CDR2 is YYEKEE (reference sequence). This CDR3 is 18 amino acids long. The CDR3: CASSLGLGFGTGSYEQYF. The CDR3 DNA reads TGTGCCAGCAGCTTGGGATTGGGATTCGGGACAGGGAGTTACGAGCAGTACTTC.

Only a few counts were recorded for this clone. The gene calls are TRBV19 and TRBJ2-1; TRBD2 matches 10 bases. Per the germline V gene, CDR1 is LNHDA and CDR2 is SQIVND (reference sequence). Trimming removed 7 bases from V and 2 bases from J; junction bases left unmatched: 5. CDR3 length: 15 residues. The CDR3 protein is CASTPGTSAYNEQFF. The CDR3, as DNA: TGTGCCAGTACCCCCGGGACTAGCGCCTACAATGAGCAGTTCTTC.

The table lists this clone with a few counts. The V call is TRBV10-1, the J call TRBJ2-7; TRBD1 aligns across 9 bases. Per germline, CDR1 WNHNN and CDR2 SYGVQD (reference sequence). The CDR3 extends over 17 amino acids. J was trimmed by 0 bases and V by 6 bases; bases with no gene match: 12. CDR3 bases: TGCGCCAGCAGGACAAACAACAGGGGGCGGAGCTCCTACGAGCAGTACTTC. This gives the protein CASRTNNRGRSSYEQYF.

In this sample, this clone turned up a few times. The CDR3 is CASSPIGPGLTNTEAFF. CDR3 nucleotides: TGTGCCAGCTCACCGATTGGCCCGGGACTTACTAACACTGAAGCTTTCTTT. This chain joins TRBV18 and TRBJ1-1; D is perhaps TRBD1 (5 bases). Per the germline V gene, CDR1 is KGHSH and CDR2 is LQKENI. V gave up 3 bases and J gave up 2 bases, with 19 bases separating them. This CDR3 comprises 17 residues. The whole variable domain, remainder taken from reference TRBV18 and TRBJ1-1, is NAGVMQNPRHLVRRRGQEARLRCSPMKGHSHVYWYRQLPEEGLKFMVYLQKENIIDESGMPKERFSAEFPKEGPSILRIQQVVRGDSAAYFCASSPIGPGLTNTEAFFGQGTRLTVV.

The CDR3 DNA reads TGTGCCAGCAGCCAAGATCACAGGGGTGTGGGTGGCTACACCTTC. It is translated as CASSQDHRGVGGYTF. This rearrangement joins TRBV3-1 (or the pseudogene TRBV3-2) to TRBJ1-2, with TRBD1 matching over 7 bases. Per germline, CDR1 LGHDT and CDR2 YNNKEL (reference sequence). The J segment lost 7 bases and the V segment lost 0 bases, leaving 8 bases of the junction unmatched. The CDR3 totals 15 residues.

The chain joins TRBV7-2 to TRBJ1-2; the D gene is possibly TRBD1 (5 bases). Deletions cut 7 bases from V and 4 bases from J, with 13 bases between. The CDR3 has 13 amino acids. From germline, CDR1 is SGHTA and CDR2 FQGNSA. The CDR3 here is CASTPGGTYGYTF. CDR3 DNA sequence: TGTGCCAGCACCCCGGGAGGGACCTATGGCTACACCTTC.

This clone was detected once. The chain joins TRBV6-1 to TRBJ2-3; 8 bases match TRBD1. The CDR3 extends over 15 amino acids. The J segment lost 1 base and the V segment lost 2 bases, leaving 2 bases of the junction unmatched. Germline V gives CDR1 MNHNS, CDR2 SASEGT. For the CDR3, the DNA is TGTGCCAGCAGTGAACCGGGACAGGGCACAGATACGCAGTATTTT. Amino acids: CASSEPGQGTDTQYF.

The chain couples TRBV7-9 to TRBJ2-6, with D maybe TRBD2 (6 bases). Germline lookup yields CDR1 SEHNR and CDR2 FQNEAQ (reference sequence). CDR3 length: 16 residues. V was shortened by 6 bases and J by 2 bases, with 14 bases between the two germline ends. CDR3 sequence (DNA): TGTGCCAGCAGTATTGTAGGAGGGCCTGGGGCCAACGTCCTGACTTTC. It codes for CASSIVGGPGANVLTF.

The chain combines TRBV27 with TRBJ2-1, with 11 bases that match TRBD2. The V gene end was trimmed by 4 bases and the J gene end by 2 bases; junction bases not matched to a gene: 4. This CDR3 has 16 amino acids. The germline CDR1 and CDR2 sequences are MNHEY and SMNVEV (reference sequence). CDR3 nucleotide sequence: TGTGCCAGCAGTTGGTCTAGCGGGGGGACCTACAATGAGCAGTTCTTC. Protein: CASSWSSGGTYNEQFF.

J is TRBJ1-6 and V is TRBV30; TRBD1 agrees at 7 bases. The length of the CDR3 is 15 residues. Germline loops: CDR1 GTSNPN, CDR2 SVGIG (reference sequence). V shed 8 bases, J shed 0 bases, and the junction held 7 bases outside the gene matches. The CDR3 protein is CAGDRQGSYNSPLHF. The CDR3 DNA is TGTGCCGGGGATCGACAGGGCTCCTATAATTCACCCCTCCACTTT.

The CDR3 protein is CASRSGQSYGYTF. CDR3 nucleotide sequence: TGTGCCAGCAGGAGCGGACAGTCATATGGCTACACCTTC. V and J are TRBV3-1 (or the pseudogene TRBV3-2) and TRBJ1-2; D perhaps matches TRBD1 (6 bases). V shed 6 bases and J shed 5 bases, with 13 bases lying between them. Per germline, CDR1 LGHDT and CDR2 YNNKEL (reference sequence). The CDR3 totals 13 residues.

The CDR3 protein is CAISDSQGSHEQYF. The CDR3 DNA reads as TGTGCCATCAGTGACAGTCAGGGGTCCCACGAGCAGTACTTC. This sequence joins TRBV10-3 and TRBJ2-7; tentative D call: TRBD1 (6 bases). Germline V gene lookup returns CDR1 ENHRY and CDR2 SYGVKD. The CDR3 extends over 14 amino acids. V lost 3 bases, J lost 5 bases, and 14 bases lay in between.

The CDR3: CASSLGQGSYNEQFF. The DNA for the CDR3 is TGCGCCAGCAGCTTGGGACAGGGGTCCTACAATGAGCAGTTCTTC. V and J are TRBV5-1 and TRBJ2-1; 8 bases are a match to TRBD1. Germline CDR1 and CDR2: SGHRS and YFSETQ. The CDR3 runs to 15 residues. V was pared by 0 bases and J by 1 base, with 0 bases of the junction left unmatched.

J is TRBJ2-3 and V is TRBV7-2; 7 bases align to TRBD2. Per the germline V gene, CDR1 is SGHTA and CDR2 is FQGNSA. CDR3 size: 18 residues. The ends lost 1 base at V and 6 bases at J; junction bases unmatched: 16. CDR3 protein: CASSLGYRAGFLVDTQYF. The DNA for the CDR3 is TGTGCCAGCAGCTTAGGCTATCGAGCGGGGTTTCTGGTGGATACGCAGTATTTT.

V and J are TRBV5-1 and TRBJ1-1; no reliable D call. Per the germline V gene, CDR1 is SGHRS and CDR2 is YFSETQ. This CDR3 comprises 13 residues. The V and J ends lost 4 bases and 1 base respectively, with 8 bases between them. This chain's CDR3 is CASSRAGNTEAFF. In DNA, the CDR3 is TGCGCCAGCAGCCGAGCAGGGAACACTGAAGCTTTCTTT.

This chain joins TRBV6-5 and TRBJ1-4; TRBD1 is a possible D gene (5 bases). The CDR3 is 14 residues long. V dropped 5 bases and J dropped 7 bases, with 14 bases sitting between them. The germline V gene has CDR1 MNHEY and CDR2 SVGAGI. The CDR3 reads CASSTTGTLEKLFF. CDR3 bases: TGTGCCAGCAGTACCACCGGGACTCTTGAAAAACTGTTTTTT.

The chain combines TRBV4-1 with TRBJ2-7; a possible D gene is TRBD2 (6 bases). Per germline, CDR1 MGHRA and CDR2 YSYEKL. The CDR3 runs 16 residues. With 3 bases removed from V and 0 bases from J, the gap between germline ends came to 15 bases. The DNA for the CDR3 is TGCGCCAGCAGCCACGGGGGACCGAGCTCCTCCTACGAGCAGTACTTC. Translated: CASSHGGPSSSYEQYF.

V gene TRBV7-2 combines with J gene TRBJ2-7, with a tentative D call TRBD2 (6 bases). V was pared by 4 bases and J by 0 bases, with 19 bases between. This CDR3 region has 17 residues. Germline CDR1 reads SGHTA; CDR2 reads FQGNSA. DNA for the CDR3: TGTGCCAGCAGCTACCCCAAGTCTGGGGGGAACTCCTACGAGCAGTACTTC. This translates into CASSYPKSGGNSYEQYF.

The J gene is TRBJ2-7, the V gene TRBV7-2; no reliable D call. Trimming pared 0 bases from V and 5 bases from J, leaving 5 bases between. The CDR3 is 12 amino acids. The V gene's germline CDR1 is SGHTA and CDR2 FQGNSA. The DNA for the CDR3 is TGTGCCAGCAGCTTAGCGAGAGACGAGCAGTACTTC. Its translation: CASSLARDEQYF.

This sequence joins TRBV20-1 and TRBJ2-1; no clear D gene. CDR1 is DFQATT and CDR2 is SNEGSKA in the germline V gene (reference sequence). The CDR3 length is 11 residues. Trimming pared 3 bases from V and 2 bases from J, leaving 2 bases between. The CDR3 is CSASAYNEQFF. Here the CDR3 DNA reads TGCAGTGCTAGCGCCTACAATGAGCAGTTCTTC.

V is TRBV4-2 and J is TRBJ2-7; D ambiguous. Trimming removed 0 bases from V and 0 bases from J, with 15 bases in between. The CDR3 consists of 17 residues. Germline CDR1 LGHNA, CDR2 YNFKEQ. CDR3 protein: CASSQDMTRLSSYEQYF. The CDR3 coding sequence is TGTGCCAGCAGCCAAGATATGACCAGGTTAAGCTCCTACGAGCAGTACTTC.

The chain uses TRBV15 and TRBJ1-5; D is ambiguous. Germline CDR1 is LNHNV and CDR2 is YYDKDF (reference sequence). The germline V and J ends were trimmed by 0 bases and 11 bases, with 20 bases remaining between them. The CDR3 runs to 16 residues. Written as DNA, the CDR3 is TGTGCCACCAGCAGAGATATAAAAACCGGGGAGATCGCCCAGCATTTT. Its protein is CATSRDIKTGEIAQHF.

The rearrangement joins TRBV30 to TRBJ1-1, with a weak D call TRBD1 (5 bases). The CDR3 has 15 residues. The germline gives CDR1 GTSNPN, CDR2 SVGIG (reference sequence). Trimming took off 2 bases at V and 5 bases at J, with 18 bases between the two ends. The CDR3 region has the DNA TGTGCCTGGAGTTCGCCCGGGACCCGGGGGACTGAAGCTTTCTTT. Translation gives CAWSSPGTRGTEAFF.

This chain links TRBV9 with TRBJ2-1; 11 bases are shared with TRBD2. The length of the CDR3 is 17 residues. Germline CDR1 reads SGDLS; CDR2 reads YYNGEE. The V gene end was trimmed by 1 base and the J gene end by 8 bases; junction bases not matched to a gene: 11. CDR3 region: CASSVYKQTSGTDEQFF. CDR3 nucleotides: TGTGCCAGCAGCGTATATAAACAGACTAGCGGGACGGATGAGCAGTTCTTC.